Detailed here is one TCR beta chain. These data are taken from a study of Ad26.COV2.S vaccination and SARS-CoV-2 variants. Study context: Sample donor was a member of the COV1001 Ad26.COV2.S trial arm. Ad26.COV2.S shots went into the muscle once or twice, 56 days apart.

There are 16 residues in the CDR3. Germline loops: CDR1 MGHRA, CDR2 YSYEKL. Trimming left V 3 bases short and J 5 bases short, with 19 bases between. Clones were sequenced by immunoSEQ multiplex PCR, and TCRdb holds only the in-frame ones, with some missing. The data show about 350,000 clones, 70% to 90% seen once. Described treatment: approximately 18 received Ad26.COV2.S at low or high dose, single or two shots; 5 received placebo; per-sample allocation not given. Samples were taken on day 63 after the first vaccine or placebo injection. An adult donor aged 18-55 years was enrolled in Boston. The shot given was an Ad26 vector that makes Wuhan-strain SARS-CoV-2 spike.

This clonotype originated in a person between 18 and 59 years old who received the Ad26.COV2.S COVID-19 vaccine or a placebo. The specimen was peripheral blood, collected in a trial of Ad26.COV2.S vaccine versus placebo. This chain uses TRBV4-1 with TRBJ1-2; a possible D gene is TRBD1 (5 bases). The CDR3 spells CASSQGLWRAGYGYTF. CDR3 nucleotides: TGCGCCAGCAGCCAGGGGCTGTGGAGGGCGGGATATGGCTACACCTTC.